The 14 T cell receptor beta chains below come from one sample, sequenced in a study of cytomegalovirus exposure and HLA in healthy donors. Amplification used 60 Vbeta primers and 13 Jbeta primers. Some clones are missing from TCRdb's copy, which holds only in-frame ones; the method was immunoSEQ multiplex PCR. Found here are 150,000 or so clones, about 82% of them singletons; the top ten hold about 0.8%. Material for sequencing was PBMCs. These receptors were obtained from a female donor in good health and CMV-seronegative.

This chain uses TRBV28 with TRBJ2-7; TRBD2 matches 9 bases. Looked up from germline, CDR1 is MDHEN and CDR2 is SYDVKM. V gave up 2 bases and J gave up 4 bases; unmatched junction bases: 3. The CDR3 runs 14 residues. CDR3 sequence (DNA): TGTGCCAGCAGTTTAGTAGCGGGAGATTACGAGCAGTACTTC. It encodes CASSLVAGDYEQYF.

The sample holds a few counts of this clone. The J gene is TRBJ1-3, the V gene TRBV5-6; possible D gene TRBD1, 6 bases. CDR1 and CDR2 from the germline V gene are SGHDT and YYEEEE. The CDR3 loop spans 16 amino acids. Between the trimmed V and J ends, which lost 5 bases and 4 bases, there was a span of 19 bases. Here the CDR3 reads CASRNLRGLWGNTIYF. The CDR3 bases are TGTGCCAGCAGGAACCTCAGGGGCCTTTGGGGAAACACCATATATTTT.

With regard to this clone: At one end, the junction sequence differs from germline, possibly due to a read error. The chain links TRBV5-5 to TRBJ2-6, with a tentative D call TRBD1 (6 bases). Germline CDR1 and CDR2: SGHKS and YYEKEE (reference sequence). CDR3 length: 16 residues. This CDR3 reads CASKVGDITGANGLTF. CDR3 bases: TGTGCCAGCAAAGTGGGGGACATAACCGGGGCCAACGGCCTGACTTTC.

The V and J genes are TRBV7-6 and TRBJ2-2; no reliable D call. The CDR3 sequence is 12 residues long. CDR1 and CDR2 from the germline V gene are SGHVS and FNYEAQ. Trimming left V 6 bases short and J 2 bases short, with 4 bases between. The CDR3, as DNA: TGTGCCAGCAGTCATAACACCGGGGAGCTGTTTTTT. This sequence encodes CASSHNTGELFF.

The chain carries TRBV6-1 and TRBJ2-7; 8 bases match TRBD1. V dropped 6 bases and J dropped 10; count of bases not matched to a gene: 2. This CDR3 region has 10 residues. Looked up from germline, CDR1 is MNHNS and CDR2 is SASEGT. The DNA for the CDR3 is TGTGCCAGCAGCGACAGGGGACAGTACTTC. Amino acid sequence: CASSDRGQYF.

The V gene is TRBV10-3, the J gene TRBJ1-2, with 7 bases fitting TRBD1. The germline gives CDR1 ENHRY, CDR2 SYGVKD. This CDR3 is 15 amino acids long. V gave up 0 bases and J gave up 3 bases; unmatched junction bases: 4. The CDR3 reads CAISESKGTDYGYTF. The CDR3 nucleotides read TGTGCCATCAGTGAGTCGAAAGGGACAGACTATGGCTACACCTTC.

This clone was seen just once. The chain uses TRBV30 and TRBJ2-7, with D perhaps matching TRBD2 (6 bases). The CDR3 loop spans 16 amino acids. Germline V gives CDR1 GTSNPN, CDR2 SVGIG (reference sequence). Trimming shortened V by 2 bases and J by 0 bases, and 17 bases separated the two germline ends. The CDR3 region is CAWSKGWGVPSYEQYF. The CDR3 DNA reads TGTGCCTGGAGTAAGGGCTGGGGGGTCCCCTCCTACGAGCAGTACTTC.

The chain combines TRBV11-2 with TRBJ2-3; 14 bases match TRBD2. J was trimmed by 7 bases and V by 5 bases; bases with no gene match: 8. Per the germline V gene, CDR1 is SGHAT and CDR2 is FQNNGV. The CDR3 contains 16 residues. This CDR3 is CASSQGLAGGSNTQYF. CDR3 sequence (DNA): TGTGCCAGCAGCCAAGGACTAGCGGGGGGTAGTAATACGCAGTATTTT.

The J gene is TRBJ2-1, the V gene TRBV5-4; 10 nucleotides line up with TRBD1. V shed 6 bases and J 4 bases; nucleotides not matched to a gene: 4. This CDR3 has 14 residues. Germline CDR1 is SGHNT and CDR2 is YYREEE (reference sequence). CDR3 region: CASNRQGAYNEQFF. DNA for the CDR3: TGTGCCAGCAACCGACAGGGGGCTTACAATGAGCAGTTCTTC.

The chain has TRBV7-8 and TRBJ2-1; the match to TRBD2 covers 7 bases. The CDR3 sequence is 20 residues long. Germline loops: CDR1 SGHVS, CDR2 FQNEAQ. The junction had 24 bases not matched to a gene; V was cut back by 5 bases and J by 5 bases. The CDR3 region has the DNA TGTGCCAGCAGCCTAGGATGGGGGGGAAACAGTCGGAGAAGTAACAATGAGCAGTTCTTC. Protein product: CASSLGWGGNSRRSNNEQFF. Full variable domain (outside the CDR3, taken from reference TRBV7-8 and TRBJ2-1): GAGVSQSPRYKVAKRGQDVALRCDPISGHVSLFWYQQALGQGPEFLTYFQNEAQLDKSGLPSDRFFAERPEGSVSTLKIQRTQQEDSAVYLCASSLGWGGNSRRSNNEQFFGPGTRLTVL.

The chain carries TRBV5-1 and TRBJ2-7; D is possibly TRBD1 (7 bases). The CDR3 length is 15 residues. V was trimmed by 0 bases and J by 6 bases, leaving 16 bases between them. The germline gives CDR1 SGHRS, CDR2 YFSETQ. As DNA, the CDR3 is TGCGCCAGCAGCTTGGGAGCAGGCAGGGGGGCCGAGCAGTACTTC. It is translated as CASSLGAGRGAEQYF.

J is TRBJ1-1 and V is TRBV5-3, with D hard to call. TRBV5-3 falls under the ORF class, with uncertain function. V gave up 4 bases and J gave up 3 bases, with 19 bases separating them. The CDR3 is made up of 16 amino acids. This CDR3 is CARSPPGSRSDTEAFF. The CDR3 nucleotides are TGTGCCAGAAGCCCGCCGGGATCGAGGTCAGACACTGAAGCTTTCTTT.

The sample holds one count of this clone. The gene calls are TRBV4-2 and TRBJ2-5; D unresolved. The last part of the DNA fits TRBJ2-7 better; the J call may be wrong. The CDR3 loop spans 15 amino acids. Per germline, CDR1 LGHNA and CDR2 YNFKEQ. In nucleotides, the CDR3 is TGTGCCAGCAGCCAAGACCTAGACCCCTCCTACGAGCAGTACTTC. Its translation: CASSQDLDPSYEQYF.

Only one count was recorded for this clone. The genes are TRBV4-3 and TRBJ2-7; maybe TRBD2 (6 bases). The CDR3 sequence is 14 residues long. V gave up 0 bases and J gave up 4 bases, with 10 bases separating them. Germline CDR1 and CDR2: LGHNA and YSLEER. The CDR3 bases are TGCGCCAGCAGCCAAGAAACACGGGGGTACGAGCAGTACTTC. As protein: CASSQETRGYEQYF.